This entry lists 10 T cell receptor beta chains sequenced from one sample in a study of regulatory T cells in long-lasting Graves disease. Sequencing libraries for TCR beta were prepared with iRepertoire HTBI primers and Arm-PCR of CDR3 regions. Each CDR3 protein gets one entry after TCRdb re-called the multiplex PCR reads with MiXCR. The sample holds hundreds of thousands of distinct CDR3 sequences; less than 15% are singletons and the top ten take about 10%. The time point: newly diagnosed GD, antithyroid drugs for less than 3 months. PBMCs provided the RNA from which the TCR library was made. A further study also used this sample, focusing on T cells in Graves' hyperthyroidism and ophthalmopathy.

The sequenced sample was peripheral blood mononuclear cells (PBMCs), obtained at new diagnosis, from a patient treated with antithyroid drugs. These receptors were collected from a man aged 30-40 years with Graves disease.

This clonotype was picked up a small number of times. This CDR3 reads CASSPAGGEQFF. The DNA for the CDR3 is TGTGCCAGCTCACCTGCAGGGGGCGAGCAGTTCTTC. The chain carries TRBV18 and TRBJ2-1; 8 nucleotides agree with TRBD1. Germline V CDR1 and CDR2: KGHSH, LQKENI. This CDR3 spans 12 amino acids. V shed 3 bases and J 10 bases; nucleotides not matched to a gene: 2.

The chain carries TRBV4-1 and TRBJ2-7; the match to TRBD2 covers 10 bases. The germline V gene encodes CDR1 MGHRA and CDR2 YSYEKL. Trimming removed 4 bases from V and 4 bases from J; junction bases left unmatched: 10. This CDR3 has 16 residues. Here the CDR3 DNA reads TGCGCCAGCAGCCCCGGTCTAGCGGGAGCTGTATACGAGCAGTACTTC. Translating gives CASSPGLAGAVYEQYF.

This clonotype was detected many times. The chain uses TRBV5-1 and TRBJ2-2, with 12 bases lining up with TRBD2. This CDR3 contains 18 residues. V lost 2 bases to trimming and J lost 0 bases; unmatched junction nucleotides: 5. CDR1 SGHRS and CDR2 YFSETQ come from the germline V gene. This CDR3 reads CASSLLAGGSANTGELFF. The CDR3, as DNA: TGCGCCAGCAGCTTACTAGCGGGAGGCTCCGCGAACACCGGGGAGCTGTTTTTT.

In its sample, this clonotype was seen many times. The rearrangement links TRBV7-2 to TRBJ1-2; D may be TRBD1 (5 bases). V gave up 1 base and J gave up 8 bases, with 11 bases separating them. In germline, CDR1 is SGHTA, CDR2 FQGNSA. There are 13 residues in the CDR3. In DNA, the CDR3 is TGTGCCAGCAGCTTAGTAGTCGACAGAGGCTACACCTTC. Translation: CASSLVVDRGYTF.

Details on this clonotype: This likely comes from a read error, as the CDR3 has no conserved phenylalanine or tryptophan at its end. The chain employs TRBV28 and TRBJ2-3; D is possibly TRBD2 (7 bases). This CDR3 comprises 16 residues. The germline V gene encodes CDR1 MDHEN and CDR2 SYDVKM. Trimming cost V 2 bases and J 1 base, with 13 bases left between them. The CDR3 DNA is TGTGCCAGCAGTTTAGGGGGGGCGAGGGGCACAGATACGCAGTATCTT. The encoded protein is CASSLGGARGTDTQYL.

This clonotype was recorded at least ten times. This chain joins TRBV5-5 and TRBJ2-7, with no clear D. V was pared by 5 bases and J by 0 bases, with 9 bases between. CDR3 length: 13 residues. Germline assignment: CDR1 SGHKS and CDR2 YYEKEE (reference sequence). The CDR3 nucleotides read TGTGCCAGCAGAGGAACTTCCTCCTACGAGCAGTACTTC. Amino acid sequence: CASRGTSSYEQYF.

This clonotype was seen at least ten times. V usage is TRBV24-1 and J usage is TRBJ2-2; 7 nucleotides agree with TRBD2. The CDR3 contains 16 residues. V trimming: 0 bases; J trimming: 2 bases; junction bases outside the gene matches: 2. The V gene's germline CDR1 is KGHDR and CDR2 SFDVKD. The CDR3 DNA is TGTGCCACCAGTGATTTGGCGGGAGCCAACACCGGGGAGCTGTTTTTT. Translated: CATSDLAGANTGELFF.

This clonotype came up a few times. The chain recombines TRBV19 with TRBJ2-3; 10 bases map to TRBD2. Trimming cost V 6 bases and J 2 bases; bases outside gene matches: 2. CDR1 and CDR2 (germline): LNHDA, SQIVND (reference sequence). CDR3 size: 14 residues. The CDR3 here is CASRTSGNTDTQYF. CDR3 coding DNA: TGTGCCAGTAGAACTAGCGGGAACACAGATACGCAGTATTTT.

This clonotype was counted ten times or more. The V call is TRBV25-1, the J call TRBJ2-2; TRBD1 or TRBD2 may be the D gene (5 bases each). The CDR3 totals 17 residues. The germline gives CDR1 MGHDK, CDR2 SYGVNS. V was clipped by 4 bases and J by 5 bases, with 20 bases between them. The CDR3 DNA reads TGTGCCAGCAGTGCCCCTCTATTTGGGGGAAGGACCGGGGAGCTGTTTTTT. It yields the protein CASSAPLFGGRTGELFF.

This clonotype was seen at least ten times. The rearrangement links TRBV5-1 to TRBJ2-2; the D is unclear. This CDR3 has 13 amino acids. The germline V gene has CDR1 SGHRS and CDR2 YFSETQ. Trimming cost V 0 bases and J 7 bases, with 7 bases left between them. The CDR3 DNA follows: TGCGCCAGCAGCTTGGAGGGTAACGGGGAGCTGTTTTTT. It is translated as CASSLEGNGELFF.